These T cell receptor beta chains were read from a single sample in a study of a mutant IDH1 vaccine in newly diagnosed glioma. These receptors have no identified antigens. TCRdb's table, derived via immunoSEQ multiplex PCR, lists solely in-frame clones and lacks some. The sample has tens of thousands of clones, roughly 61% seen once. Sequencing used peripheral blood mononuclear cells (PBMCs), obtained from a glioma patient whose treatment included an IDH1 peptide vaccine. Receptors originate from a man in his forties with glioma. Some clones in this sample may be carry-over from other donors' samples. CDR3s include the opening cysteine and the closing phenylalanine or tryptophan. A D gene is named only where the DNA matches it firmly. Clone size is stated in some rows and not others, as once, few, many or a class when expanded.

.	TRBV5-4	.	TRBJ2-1	CASSLLASEVDEQFF	TGTGCCAGCAGCTTGTTGGCCAGCGAGGTGGATGAGCAGTTCTTC
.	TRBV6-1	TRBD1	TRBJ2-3	CASSEGQGTDTQYF	TGTGCCAGCAGTGAGGGACAGGGGACAGATACGCAGTATTTT
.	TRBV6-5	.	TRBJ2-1	CASSNGAGWEQFF	TGTGCCAGCAGCAACGGTGCGGGATGGGAGCAGTTCTTC
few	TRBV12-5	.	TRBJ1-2	CASGLTRLGGLRYGYTF	TGTGCTAGTGGTTTGACGAGGCTAGGGGGGCTAAGGTATGGCTACACCTTC
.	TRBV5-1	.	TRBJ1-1	CASSSGVANTEAFF	TGCGCCAGCAGCTCAGGGGTTGCGAACACTGAAGCTTTCTTT
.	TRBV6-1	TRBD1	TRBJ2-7	CASRGQGPGEQYF	TGTGCCAGCAGGGGACAGGGGCCGGGGGAGCAGTACTTC
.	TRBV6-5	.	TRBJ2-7	CASSYSGSGFYEQYF	TGTGCCAGCAGTTACTCGGGGAGCGGATTCTACGAGCAGTACTTC
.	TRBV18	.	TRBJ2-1	CASSPAGEQFF	TGTGCCAGCTCACCGGCGGGCGAGCAGTTCTTC
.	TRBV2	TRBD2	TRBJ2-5	CASRGLAGIRETQYF	TGTGCCAGCAGGGGCCTAGCGGGGATTCGAGAGACCCAGTACTTC
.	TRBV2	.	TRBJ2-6	CASSVGKGSGANVLTF	TGTGCCAGCAGTGTGGGGAAAGGCTCTGGGGCCAACGTCCTGACTTTC
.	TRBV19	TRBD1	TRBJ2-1	CASSGQGLRDEQFF	TGTGCCAGTAGTGGACAGGGCCTGAGGGATGAGCAGTTCTTC
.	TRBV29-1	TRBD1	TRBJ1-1	CSVRNRGLNTEAFF	TGCAGCGTACGGAACAGGGGTCTGAACACTGAAGCTTTCTTT
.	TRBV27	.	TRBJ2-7	CASSSRGNEQYF	TGTGCCAGCAGTTCCCGGGGGAACGAGCAGTACTTC
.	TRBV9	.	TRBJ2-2	CASSPLVTGLNTGELFF	TGTGCCAGCAGCCCCTTAGTTACGGGCTTAAACACCGGGGAGCTGTTTTTT
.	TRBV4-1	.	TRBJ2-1	CASSQVPSVHEQFF	TGCGCCAGCAGCCAAGTGCCTAGCGTCCATGAGCAGTTCTTC
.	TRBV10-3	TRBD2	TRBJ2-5	CAIRASPGLAGEVRQETQYF	TGTGCCATCAGGGCCAGCCCGGGACTAGCGGGGGAGGTTCGTCAAGAGACCCAGTACTTC
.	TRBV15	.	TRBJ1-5	CATSTHVVRGGRSNQPQHF	TGTGCCACCAGCACACACGTGGTCAGGGGAGGACGTAGCAATCAGCCCCAGCATTTT
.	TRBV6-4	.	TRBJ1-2	CASSAGQNYGYTF	TGTGCCAGCAGTGCCGGACAGAACTATGGCTACACCTTC
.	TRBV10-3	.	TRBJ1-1	CAINGQSSTEAFF	TGTGCCATCAATGGACAATCGAGCACTGAAGCTTTCTTT
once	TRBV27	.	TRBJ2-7	CASSQGRDYEQYF	TGTGCCAGCAGTCAGGGCAGGGACTACGAGCAGTACTTC
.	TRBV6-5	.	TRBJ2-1	CASSYVGDPYNEQFF	TGTGCCAGCAGTTACGTTGGGGACCCCTACAATGAGCAGTTCTTC
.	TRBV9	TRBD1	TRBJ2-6	CASSAKTGAGANVLTF	TGTGCCAGCAGCGCGAAGACAGGGGCTGGGGCCAACGTCCTGACTTTC